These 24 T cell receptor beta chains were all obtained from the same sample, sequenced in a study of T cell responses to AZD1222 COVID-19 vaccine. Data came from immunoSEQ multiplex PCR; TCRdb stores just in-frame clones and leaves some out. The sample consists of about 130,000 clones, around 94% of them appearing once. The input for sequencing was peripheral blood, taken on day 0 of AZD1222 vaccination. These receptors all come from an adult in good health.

The CDR3 protein is CASSPSGQGYYEQYF. The DNA for the CDR3 is TGTGCCAGCAGCCCGTCCGGACAGGGGTACTACGAGCAGTACTTC. The genes are TRBV28 and TRBJ2-7, with 9 nucleotides matching TRBD1. Per the germline V gene, CDR1 is MDHEN and CDR2 is SYDVKM. The CDR3 loop spans 15 amino acids. V was pared by 6 bases and J by 3 bases, with 9 bases of the junction left unmatched.

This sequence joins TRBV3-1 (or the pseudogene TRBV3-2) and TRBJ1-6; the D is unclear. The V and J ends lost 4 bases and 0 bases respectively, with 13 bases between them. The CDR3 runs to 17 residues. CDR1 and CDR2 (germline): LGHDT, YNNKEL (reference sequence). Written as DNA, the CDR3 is TGTGCCAGCAGCCTATCATCCGGTAGCTCCTATAATTCACCCCTCCACTTT. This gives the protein CASSLSSGSSYNSPLHF.

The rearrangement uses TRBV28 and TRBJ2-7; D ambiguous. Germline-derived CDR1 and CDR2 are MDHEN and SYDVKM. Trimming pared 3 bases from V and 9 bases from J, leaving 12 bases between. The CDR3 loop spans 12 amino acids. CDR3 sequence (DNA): TGTGCCAGCAGTTTTAGTCAGATAGGGCAGTACTTC. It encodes CASSFSQIGQYF.

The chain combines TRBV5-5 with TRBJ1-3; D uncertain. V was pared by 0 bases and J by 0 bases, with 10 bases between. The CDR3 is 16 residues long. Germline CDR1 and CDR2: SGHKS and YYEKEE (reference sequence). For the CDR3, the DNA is TGTGCCAGCAGCTTGGTCTGGACGGCCTCTGGAAACACCATATATTTT. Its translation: CASSLVWTASGNTIYF.

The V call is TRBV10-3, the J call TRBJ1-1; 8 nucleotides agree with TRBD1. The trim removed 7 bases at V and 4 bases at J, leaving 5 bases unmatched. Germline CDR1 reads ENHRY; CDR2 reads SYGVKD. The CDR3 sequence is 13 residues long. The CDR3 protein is CAITGGAGTEAFF. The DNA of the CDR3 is TGTGCCATCACAGGGGGCGCGGGCACTGAAGCTTTCTTT.

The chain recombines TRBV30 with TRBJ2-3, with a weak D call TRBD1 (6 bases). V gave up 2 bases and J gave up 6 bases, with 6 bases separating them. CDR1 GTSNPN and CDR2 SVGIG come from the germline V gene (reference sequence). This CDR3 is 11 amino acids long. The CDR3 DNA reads TGTGCCTGGAGTCAGGGGGATACGCAGTATTTT. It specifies CAWSQGDTQYF.

The CDR3, as DNA: TGCAGCGCCGTACCGGGGACCGAGTATGGCTACACCTTC. Amino acid sequence: CSAVPGTEYGYTF. The V call is TRBV29-1, the J call TRBJ1-2; D possibly corresponds to TRBD1 (5 bases). V lost 7 bases and J 5 bases, leaving 17 bases between the germline ends. From germline, CDR1 is SQVTM and CDR2 ANQGSEA. CDR3 length: 13 residues.

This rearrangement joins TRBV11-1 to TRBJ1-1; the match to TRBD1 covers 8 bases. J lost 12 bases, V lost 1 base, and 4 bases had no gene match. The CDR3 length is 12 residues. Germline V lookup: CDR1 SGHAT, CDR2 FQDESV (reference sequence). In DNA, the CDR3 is TGTGCCAGCAGCTTAGACCAGGGGGCGTCTTTCTTT. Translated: CASSLDQGASFF.

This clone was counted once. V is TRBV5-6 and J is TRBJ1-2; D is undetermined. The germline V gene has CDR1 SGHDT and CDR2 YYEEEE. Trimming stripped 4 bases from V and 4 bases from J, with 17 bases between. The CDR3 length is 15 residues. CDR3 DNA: TGTGCCAGCAGCCCCCGGGCGGCGTACTTCTATGGCTACACCTTC. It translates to CASSPRAAYFYGYTF.

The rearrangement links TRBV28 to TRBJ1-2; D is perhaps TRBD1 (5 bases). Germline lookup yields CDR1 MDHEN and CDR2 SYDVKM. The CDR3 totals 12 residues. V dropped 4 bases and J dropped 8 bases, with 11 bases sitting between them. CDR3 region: CASSSSGWGYTF. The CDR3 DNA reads TGTGCCAGCAGTTCTTCAGGGTGGGGCTACACCTTC.

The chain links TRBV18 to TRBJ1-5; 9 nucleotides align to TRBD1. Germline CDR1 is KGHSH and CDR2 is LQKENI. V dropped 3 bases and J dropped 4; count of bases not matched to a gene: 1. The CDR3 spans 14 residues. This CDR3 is CASSPTGGNQPQHF. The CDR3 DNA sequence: TGTGCCAGCTCACCGACAGGGGGGAATCAGCCCCAGCATTTT.

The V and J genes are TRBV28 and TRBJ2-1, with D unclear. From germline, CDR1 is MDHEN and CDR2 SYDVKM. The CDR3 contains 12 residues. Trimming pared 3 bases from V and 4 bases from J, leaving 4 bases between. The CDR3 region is CASSLVYNEQFF. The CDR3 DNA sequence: TGTGCCAGCAGTTTGGTATACAATGAGCAGTTCTTC.

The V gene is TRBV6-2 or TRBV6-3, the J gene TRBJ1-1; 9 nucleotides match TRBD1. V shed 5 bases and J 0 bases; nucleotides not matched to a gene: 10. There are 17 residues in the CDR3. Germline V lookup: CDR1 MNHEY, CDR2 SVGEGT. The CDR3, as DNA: TGTGCCAGCAGTAAATCACCCAGGGACAGGGTGAACACTGAAGCTTTCTTT. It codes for CASSKSPRDRVNTEAFF.

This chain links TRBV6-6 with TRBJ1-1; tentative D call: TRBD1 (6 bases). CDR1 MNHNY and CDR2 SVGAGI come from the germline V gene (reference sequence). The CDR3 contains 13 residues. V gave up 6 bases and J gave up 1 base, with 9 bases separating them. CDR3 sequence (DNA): TGTGCCAGCAGGTTAGGGGGGAACACTGAAGCTTTCTTT. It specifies CASRLGGNTEAFF.

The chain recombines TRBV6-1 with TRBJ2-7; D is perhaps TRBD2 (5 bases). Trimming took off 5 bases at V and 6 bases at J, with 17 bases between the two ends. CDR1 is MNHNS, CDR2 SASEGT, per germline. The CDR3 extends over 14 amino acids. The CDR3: CASSYKRTEGEQYF. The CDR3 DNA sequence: TGTGCCAGCAGTTATAAGAGGACCGAGGGCGAGCAGTACTTC.

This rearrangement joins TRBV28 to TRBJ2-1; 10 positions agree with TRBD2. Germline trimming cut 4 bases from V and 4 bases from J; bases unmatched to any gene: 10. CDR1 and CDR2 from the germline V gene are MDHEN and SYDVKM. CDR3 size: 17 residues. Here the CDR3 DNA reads TGTGCCAGCAGTTCAAGCCTAGCGGGAGCGATATACAATGAGCAGTTCTTC. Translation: CASSSSLAGAIYNEQFF.

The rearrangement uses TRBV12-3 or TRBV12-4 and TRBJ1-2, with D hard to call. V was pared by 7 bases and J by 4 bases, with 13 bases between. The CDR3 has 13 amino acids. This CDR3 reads CASTLRTAYGYTF. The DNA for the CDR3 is TGTGCCAGCACCCTGAGGACGGCCTATGGCTACACCTTC.

CDR3 DNA sequence: TGTGCCAGCAGCCAATTGGGGGTGGGAGAAAAACTGTTTTTT. Translated, it gives CASSQLGVGEKLFF. The chain joins TRBV14 to TRBJ1-4, with D possibly matching TRBD1 (5 bases). Trimming removed 2 bases at V and 8 bases at J, with 12 bases between. The CDR3 runs to 14 residues. CDR1 and CDR2 (germline): SGHDN, FVKESK.

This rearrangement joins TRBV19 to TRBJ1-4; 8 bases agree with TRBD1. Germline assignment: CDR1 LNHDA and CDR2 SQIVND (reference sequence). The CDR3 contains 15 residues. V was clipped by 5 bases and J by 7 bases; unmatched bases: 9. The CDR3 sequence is CASSAPGQVAEKLFF. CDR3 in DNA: TGTGCCAGTAGTGCCCCGGGACAGGTCGCTGAAAAACTGTTTTTT. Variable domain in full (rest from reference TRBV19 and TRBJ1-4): DGGITQSPKYLFRKEGQNVTLSCEQNLNHDAMYWYRQDPGQGLRLIYYSQIVNDFQKGDIAEGYSVSREKKESFPLTVTSAQKNPTAFYLCASSAPGQVAEKLFFGSGTQLSVL.

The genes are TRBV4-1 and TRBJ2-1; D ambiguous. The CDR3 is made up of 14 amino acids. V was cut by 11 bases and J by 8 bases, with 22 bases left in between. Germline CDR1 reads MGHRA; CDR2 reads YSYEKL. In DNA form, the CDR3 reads TGCGCCCCCCCCCAACTCTATGAGCAAGATGAGCAGTTCTTC. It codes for CAPPQLYEQDEQFF.

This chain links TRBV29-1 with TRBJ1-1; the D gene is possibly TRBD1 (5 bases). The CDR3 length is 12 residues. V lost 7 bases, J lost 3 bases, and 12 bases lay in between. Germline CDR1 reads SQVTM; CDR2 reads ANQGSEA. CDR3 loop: CSANWGDTEAFF. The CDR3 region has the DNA TGCAGCGCCAACTGGGGGGACACTGAAGCTTTCTTT.

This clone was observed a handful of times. Here the CDR3 reads CASRLGGSYEQYF. Written as DNA, the CDR3 is TGTGCCAGCCGGTTAGGGGGCTCCTACGAGCAGTACTTC. The rearrangement uses TRBV5-4 and TRBJ2-7; a possible D gene is TRBD1 (6 bases). Trimming pared 7 bases from V and 0 bases from J, leaving 11 bases between. In germline, CDR1 is SGHNT, CDR2 YYREEE (reference sequence). CDR3 length: 13 amino acids.

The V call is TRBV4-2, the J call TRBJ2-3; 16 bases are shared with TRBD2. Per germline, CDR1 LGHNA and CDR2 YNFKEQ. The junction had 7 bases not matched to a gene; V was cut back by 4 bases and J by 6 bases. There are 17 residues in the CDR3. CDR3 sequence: CASSRVGLAGGGDTQYF. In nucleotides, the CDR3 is TGTGCCAGCAGCCGTGTGGGACTAGCGGGAGGGGGCGATACGCAGTATTTT.

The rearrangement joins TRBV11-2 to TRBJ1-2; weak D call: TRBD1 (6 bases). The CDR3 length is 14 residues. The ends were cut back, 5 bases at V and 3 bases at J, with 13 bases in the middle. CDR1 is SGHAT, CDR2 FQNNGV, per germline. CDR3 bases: TGTGCCAGCAGCACCCCCGGACAGTACTATGGCTACACCTTC. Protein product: CASSTPGQYYGYTF.